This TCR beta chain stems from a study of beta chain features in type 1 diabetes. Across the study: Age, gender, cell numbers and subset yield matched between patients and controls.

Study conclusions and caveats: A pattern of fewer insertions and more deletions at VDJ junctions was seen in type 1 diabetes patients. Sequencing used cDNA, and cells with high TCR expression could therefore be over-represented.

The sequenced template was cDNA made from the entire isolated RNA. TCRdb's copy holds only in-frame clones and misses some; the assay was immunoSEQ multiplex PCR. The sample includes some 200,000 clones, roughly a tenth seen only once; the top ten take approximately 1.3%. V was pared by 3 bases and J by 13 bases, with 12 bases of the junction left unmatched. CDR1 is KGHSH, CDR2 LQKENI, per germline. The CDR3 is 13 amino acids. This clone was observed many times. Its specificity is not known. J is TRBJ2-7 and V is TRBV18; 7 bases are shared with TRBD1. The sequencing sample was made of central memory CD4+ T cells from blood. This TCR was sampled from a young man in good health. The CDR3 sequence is CASSPGQSNPGYF. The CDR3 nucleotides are TGTGCCAGCTCACCGGGACAGTCTAATCCGGGATACTTC.